The 20 T cell receptor beta chains below come from one sample, sequenced in a study of blood T cell repertoires in COVID-19. Profiling relied on immunoSEQ multiplex PCR, and the TCRdb table lists in-frame clones only, not all of them. Seen here are roughly 120,000 clones, over 65% observed once, and the top ten hold approximately 5.6%. The source material was peripheral blood. The receptors shown here come from an older man with acute or convalescent COVID-19.

The CDR3 DNA reads as TGTGCCTGGGAGGGAGGGATGATGACTGAAGCTTTCTTT. Translation: CAWEGGMMTEAFF. The chain links TRBV30 to TRBJ1-1; no definite D call. CDR3 length: 13 residues. V lost 5 bases, J lost 5 bases, and 15 bases lay in between. CDR1 is GTSNPN, CDR2 SVGIG, per germline (reference sequence).

The V and J genes are TRBV6-5 and TRBJ1-5; 10 nucleotides match TRBD1. V lost 5 bases, J lost 9 bases, and 7 bases stayed unmatched. This CDR3 region has 14 residues. The germline CDR1 and CDR2 sequences are MNHEY and SVGAGI. In DNA form, the CDR3 reads TGTGCCAGCAGTCCGACAGGGGGCAATTGGCCCCAGCATTTT. Protein: CASSPTGGNWPQHF.

The CDR3 here is CSVERNRSLGLHF. Here the CDR3 DNA reads TGCAGCGTTGAAAGAAACCGGAGCCTAGGCCTCCACTTT. The V call is TRBV29-1, the J call TRBJ1-6, with D unresolved. This CDR3 comprises 13 residues. V was cut by 2 bases and J by 15 bases, with 17 bases left in between. The germline gives CDR1 SQVTM, CDR2 ANQGSEA.

This chain uses TRBV5-4 with TRBJ2-1, with TRBD2 matching over 9 bases. Losses at the gene ends were 0 bases for V and 6 bases for J; bases not matched to a gene: 10. There are 17 residues in the CDR3. Germline values: CDR1 SGHNT, CDR2 YYREEE (reference sequence). The CDR3 loop reads CASSLDRAGGNSNEQFF. CDR3 bases: TGTGCCAGCAGCTTGGATCGAGCGGGAGGAAATAGCAATGAGCAGTTCTTC.

The J gene is TRBJ2-7, the V gene TRBV11-1; 8 bases agree with TRBD1. The CDR3 length is 14 residues. V lost 2 bases and J lost 0; bases outside the gene matches: 0. Germline CDR1 reads SGHAT; CDR2 reads FQDESV (reference sequence). CDR3 protein: CASSLTGGSYEQYF. The CDR3 DNA sequence: TGTGCCAGCAGCTTAACAGGGGGCTCCTACGAGCAGTACTTC.

The genes are TRBV11-1 and TRBJ2-1; the match to TRBD1 covers 9 bases. This CDR3 is built from 16 residues. Germline values: CDR1 SGHAT, CDR2 FQDESV (reference sequence). With V trimmed by 4 bases and J by 2 bases, 6 bases remained unmatched. This CDR3 reads CASSSPTGGAYNEQFF. DNA of the CDR3: TGTGCCAGCAGCTCACCGACAGGGGGGGCCTACAATGAGCAGTTCTTC.

The V gene is TRBV2, the J gene TRBJ2-7; D is undetermined. Trimming left V 8 bases short and J 4 bases short, with 6 bases between. The CDR3 has 10 amino acids. Germline CDR1 SNHLY, CDR2 FYNNEI. The CDR3 DNA follows: TGTGCCAGCGGAGAGTACGAGCAGTACTTC. It encodes CASGEYEQYF. Variable domain in full (rest from reference TRBV2 and TRBJ2-7): EPEVTQTPSHQVTQMGQEVILRCVPISNHLYFYWYRQILGQKVEFLVSFYNNEISEKSEIFDDQFSVERPDGSNFTLKIRSTKLEDSAMYFCASGEYEQYFGPGTRLTVT.

The J gene is TRBJ2-7, the V gene TRBV9; 8 bases agree with TRBD1. Germline CDR1 and CDR2: SGDLS and YYNGEE. CDR3 length equals 14 residues. The J segment lost 5 bases and the V segment lost 3 bases, leaving 7 bases of the junction unmatched. Here the CDR3 DNA reads TGTGCCAGCAGCGCGCCGACAGGGGCGAACGAGCAGTACTTC. Encoded protein: CASSAPTGANEQYF. Complete variable domain (other parts from reference TRBV9 and TRBJ2-7): DSGVTQTPKHLITATGQRVTLRCSPRSGDLSVYWYQQSLDQGLQFLIQYYNGEERAKGNILERFSAQQFPDLHSELNLSSLELGDSALYFCASSAPTGANEQYFGPGTRLTVT.

The chain recombines TRBV7-2 with TRBJ1-1; D is ambiguous. In germline, CDR1 is SGHTA, CDR2 FQGNSA. The CDR3 totals 13 residues. V was pared by 4 bases and J by 11 bases, with 17 bases between. CDR3 loop: CASSSGAIMSAFF. The CDR3 DNA sequence: TGTGCCAGCAGCTCGGGAGCGATAATGTCGGCTTTCTTT.

The chain links TRBV2 to TRBJ2-3; 7 positions match TRBD1. CDR1 and CDR2 from the germline V gene are SNHLY and FYNNEI. V shed 4 bases, J shed 5 bases, and the junction held 3 bases outside the gene matches. The CDR3 is 13 amino acids. The CDR3 coding sequence is TGTGCCAGCAGTGGAACAGGGGTAGATACGCAGTATTTT. It encodes CASSGTGVDTQYF.

This clone showed up just once. This chain connects TRBV9 to TRBJ2-1, with D possibly TRBD2 on 6 matching bases. Trimming removed 3 bases at V and 0 bases at J, with 10 bases between. The CDR3 runs to 15 residues. Per the germline V gene, CDR1 is SGDLS and CDR2 is YYNGEE. The CDR3 loop reads CASSARLDSYNEQFF. The CDR3 DNA reads TGTGCCAGCAGCGCCCGACTAGACTCCTACAATGAGCAGTTCTTC. Full variable domain (rest looked up from reference TRBV9 and TRBJ2-1): DSGVTQTPKHLITATGQRVTLRCSPRSGDLSVYWYQQSLDQGLQFLIQYYNGEERAKGNILERFSAQQFPDLHSELNLSSLELGDSALYFCASSARLDSYNEQFFGPGTRLTVL.

V gene TRBV5-1 combines with J gene TRBJ1-1; D uncertain. In germline, CDR1 is SGHRS, CDR2 YFSETQ. The V end was cut by 0 bases, the J end by 6 bases, with 15 bases between. This CDR3 is built from 15 residues. CDR3 DNA sequence: TGCGCCAGCAGCTTGGATACCAGAAAAGATTCTGAAGCTTTCTTT. Its translation is CASSLDTRKDSEAFF.

The chain uses TRBV2 and TRBJ2-3; 8 bases fit TRBD1. There are 16 residues in the CDR3. V lost 5 bases to trimming and J lost 2 bases; unmatched junction nucleotides: 9. Looked up from germline, CDR1 is SNHLY and CDR2 is FYNNEI. This chain's CDR3 is CASSSPWTGPTDTQYF. CDR3 nucleotides: TGTGCCAGCAGTTCGCCATGGACAGGGCCCACAGATACGCAGTATTTT.

The chain has TRBV15 and TRBJ1-5; weak D call: TRBD1 (6 bases). The V gene's germline CDR1 is LNHNV and CDR2 YYDKDF (reference sequence). The CDR3 sequence is 16 residues long. V was cut by 3 bases and J by 2 bases, with 14 bases left in between. The CDR3 nucleotides read TGTGCCACCAGCAGCCCAGGGGATATGGGCAATCAGCCCCAGCATTTT. Protein: CATSSPGDMGNQPQHF.

This clone was picked up one time. The chain carries TRBV3-1 (or the pseudogene TRBV3-2) and TRBJ2-7; 8 bases match TRBD2. The V segment lost 1 base and the J segment 5 bases; nucleotides outside the gene matches: 4. CDR1 and CDR2 from the germline V gene are LGHDT and YNNKEL (reference sequence). CDR3 length: 14 amino acids. CDR3 amino acids: CASSQGGSGNEQYF. The DNA of the CDR3 is TGTGCCAGCAGCCAAGGGGGTAGCGGGAACGAGCAGTACTTC.

This clone turned up a few times. The rearrangement joins TRBV15 to TRBJ2-3; 10 nucleotides match TRBD2. V dropped 8 bases and J dropped 6; count of bases not matched to a gene: 14. This CDR3 is built from 16 residues. The germline CDR1 and CDR2 sequences are LNHNV and YYDKDF (reference sequence). The CDR3 reads CATAGVISGGKDTQYF. The CDR3 coding sequence is TGTGCCACCGCGGGGGTTATTAGCGGGGGGAAGGATACGCAGTATTTT.

This clone was picked up a small number of times. The gene calls are TRBV12-5 and TRBJ1-1; weak D call: TRBD1 (6 bases). This CDR3 spans 16 amino acids. The V gene lost 0 bases and the J gene lost 4 bases, with 15 bases spanning the gap. Germline CDR1 reads LGHNT; CDR2 reads FRNRAP. CDR3: CASGLVLGGRGTEAFF. Written as DNA, the CDR3 is TGTGCTAGTGGTTTGGTACTCGGGGGGCGCGGCACTGAAGCTTTCTTT.

There are a few counts of this clone. The rearrangement joins TRBV4-3 to TRBJ2-1; no definite D call. Germline CDR1 and CDR2: LGHNA and YSLEER. The CDR3 is 16 residues long. V was trimmed by 0 bases and J by 0 bases, leaving 9 bases between them. The CDR3 sequence: CASSQEHSLSYNEQFF. The CDR3 nucleotides read TGCGCCAGCAGCCAAGAGCACAGCCTCTCCTACAATGAGCAGTTCTTC.

The CDR3 region has the DNA TGTGCCAGTAGTCCCCACGGGACTAGTAGAGGCAATGAGCAGTTCTTC. This encodes CASSPHGTSRGNEQFF. The rearrangement links TRBV19 to TRBJ2-1, with TRBD2 matching 8 bases. This CDR3 has 16 residues. V trimming: 5 bases; J trimming: 6 bases; junction bases outside the gene matches: 12. Germline loops: CDR1 LNHDA, CDR2 SQIVND (reference sequence). Complete variable domain (other parts from reference TRBV19 and TRBJ2-1): DGGITQSPKYLFRKEGQNVTLSCEQNLNHDAMYWYRQDPGQGLRLIYYSQIVNDFQKGDIAEGYSVSREKKESFPLTVTSAQKNPTAFYLCASSPHGTSRGNEQFFGPGTRLTVL.

The chain employs TRBV6-5 and TRBJ2-7; TRBD1 matches at 10 bases. The ends lost 7 bases at V and 3 bases at J; junction bases unmatched: 6. CDR3 length: 14 amino acids. Per the germline V gene, CDR1 is MNHEY and CDR2 is SVGAGI. CDR3 residues: CASTRGTGDYEQYF. The CDR3 DNA sequence: TGTGCCAGCACTCGAGGGACAGGGGACTACGAGCAGTACTTC.